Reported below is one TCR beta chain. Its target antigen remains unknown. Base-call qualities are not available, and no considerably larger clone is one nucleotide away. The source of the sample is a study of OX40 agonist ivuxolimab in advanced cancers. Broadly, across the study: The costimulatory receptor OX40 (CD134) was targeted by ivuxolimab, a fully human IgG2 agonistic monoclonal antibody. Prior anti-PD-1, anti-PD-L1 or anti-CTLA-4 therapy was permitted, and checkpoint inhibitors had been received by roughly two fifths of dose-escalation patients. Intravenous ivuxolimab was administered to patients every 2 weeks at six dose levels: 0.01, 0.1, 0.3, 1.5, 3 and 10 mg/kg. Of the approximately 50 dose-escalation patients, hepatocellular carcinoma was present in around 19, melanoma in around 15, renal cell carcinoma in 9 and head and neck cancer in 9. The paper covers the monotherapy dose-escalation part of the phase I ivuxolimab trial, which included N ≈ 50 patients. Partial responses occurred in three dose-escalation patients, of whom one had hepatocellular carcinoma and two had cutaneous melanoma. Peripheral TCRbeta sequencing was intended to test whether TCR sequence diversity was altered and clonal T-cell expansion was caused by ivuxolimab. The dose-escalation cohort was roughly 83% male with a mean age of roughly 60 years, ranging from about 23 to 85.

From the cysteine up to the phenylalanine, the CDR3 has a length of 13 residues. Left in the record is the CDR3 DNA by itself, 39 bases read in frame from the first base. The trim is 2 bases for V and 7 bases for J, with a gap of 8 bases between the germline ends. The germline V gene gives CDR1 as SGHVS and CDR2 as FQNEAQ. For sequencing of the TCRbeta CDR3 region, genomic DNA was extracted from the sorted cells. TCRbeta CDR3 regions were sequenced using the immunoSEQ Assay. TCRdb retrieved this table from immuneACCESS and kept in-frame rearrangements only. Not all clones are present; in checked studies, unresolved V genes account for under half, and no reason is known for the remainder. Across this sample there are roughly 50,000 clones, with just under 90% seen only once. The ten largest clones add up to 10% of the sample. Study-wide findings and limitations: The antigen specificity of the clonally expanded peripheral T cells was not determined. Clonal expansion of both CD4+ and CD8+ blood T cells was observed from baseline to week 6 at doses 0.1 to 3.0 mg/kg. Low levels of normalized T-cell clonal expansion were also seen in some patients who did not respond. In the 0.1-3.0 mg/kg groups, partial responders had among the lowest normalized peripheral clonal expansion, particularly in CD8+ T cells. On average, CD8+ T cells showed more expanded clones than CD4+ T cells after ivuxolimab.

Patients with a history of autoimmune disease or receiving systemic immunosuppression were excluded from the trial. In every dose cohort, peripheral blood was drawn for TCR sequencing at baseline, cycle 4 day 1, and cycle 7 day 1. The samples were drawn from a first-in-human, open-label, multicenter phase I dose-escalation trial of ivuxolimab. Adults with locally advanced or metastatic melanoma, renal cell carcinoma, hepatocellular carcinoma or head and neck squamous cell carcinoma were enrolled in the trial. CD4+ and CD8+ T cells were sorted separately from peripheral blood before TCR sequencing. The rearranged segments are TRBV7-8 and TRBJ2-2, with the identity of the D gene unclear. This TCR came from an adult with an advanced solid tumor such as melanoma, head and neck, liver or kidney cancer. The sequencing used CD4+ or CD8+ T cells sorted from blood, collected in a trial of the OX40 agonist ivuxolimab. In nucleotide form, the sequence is TGTGCCAGCAGCTTATTAAATGGCGGGGAGCTGTTTTTT. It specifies CASSLLNGGELFF.